This T cell receptor gamma chain was recorded in a study of intestinal T cells in coeliac disease. Overall study findings and caveats: TRD kmer-based clustering correctly classified all 20 or so biopsies in training, with reported leave-one-out accuracy of approximately 90%. Each sample likely lost a proportion of TCR sequences from degraded FFPE DNA. An age-split analysis gave no significant classification. Repeated CDR3 amino acid sequences could not be told from PCR duplicates.

TRG repertoires were amplified with LymphoTrack primers from roughly 0.2 ug of biopsy DNA. TCRdb reprocessed the multiplex PCR reads through CATT. The table includes about 2,500 gamma-chain clones, approximately 50% detected once. For each case, the template was genomic DNA from ten roughly 5-µm formalin-fixed paraffin-embedded scrolls. This clone has a single count. Its cognate antigen is unknown. At one of its ends the junction is not consistent with the germline gene, which may arise from a read error. The CDR3 covers 16 residues. CDR1 GITISATS and CDR2 ISYDGTV come from the germline V gene (reference sequence).

The TCR originated in a human donor with celiac disease. The sample comprised a duodenal biopsy. This chain links TRGV9 with TRGJ1 or TRGJ2. The CDR3 protein is CALREDRSPNYYKKLF. The CDR3 nucleotides read TGTGCCTTGCGGGAGGACCGATCTCCTAATTATTATAAGAAACTCTTT.